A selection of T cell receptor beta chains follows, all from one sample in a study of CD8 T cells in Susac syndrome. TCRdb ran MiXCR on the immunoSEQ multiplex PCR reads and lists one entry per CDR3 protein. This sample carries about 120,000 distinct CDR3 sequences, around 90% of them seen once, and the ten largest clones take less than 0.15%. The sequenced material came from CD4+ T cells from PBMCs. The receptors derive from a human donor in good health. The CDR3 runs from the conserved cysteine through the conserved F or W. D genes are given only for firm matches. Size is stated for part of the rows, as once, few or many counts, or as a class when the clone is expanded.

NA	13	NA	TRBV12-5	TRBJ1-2	TGTGCTAGTGGTCCACAGGGAAACTATGGCTACACCTTC	CASGPQGNYGYTF
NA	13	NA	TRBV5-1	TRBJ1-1	TGCGCCAGCAGCTTGAACAAGAACACTGAAGCTTTCTTT	CASSLNKNTEAFF
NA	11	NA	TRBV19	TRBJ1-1	TGTGCCAGTGGTAGGGGCGCTGAAGCTTTCTTT	CASGRGAEAFF
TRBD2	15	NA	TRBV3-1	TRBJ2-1	TGTGCCAGCAGCCTGAGCGGGGGGCTATACAATGAGCAGTTCTTC	CASSLSGGLYNEQFF
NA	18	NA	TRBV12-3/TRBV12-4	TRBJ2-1	TGTGCCAGCAGACCCCAAGGCGGACACCTCGAACGGTACAATGAGCAGTTCTTC	CASRPQGGHLERYNEQFF
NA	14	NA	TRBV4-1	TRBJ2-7	TGCGCCAGCAGCCTCATCGAGGAGGGGCGCGAGCAGTACTTC	CASSLIEEGREQYF
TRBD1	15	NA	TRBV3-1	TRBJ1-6	TGTGCCAGCAGCCAGGACAGGGGGCTCAATTCACCCCTCCACTTT	CASSQDRGLNSPLHF
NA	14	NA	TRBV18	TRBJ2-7	TGTGCCAGCTCACCGGGGGACCCTGCCTACGAGCAGTACTTC	CASSPGDPAYEQYF
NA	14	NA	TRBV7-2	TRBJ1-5	TGTGCCAGCAGCTTACTAGGGGGCAATCAGCCCCAGCATTTT	CASSLLGGNQPQHF
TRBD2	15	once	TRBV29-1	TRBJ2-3	TGCAGCGTGACTTGGGTAGCGGGGTTGACAGATACGCAGTATTTT	CSVTWVAGLTDTQYF
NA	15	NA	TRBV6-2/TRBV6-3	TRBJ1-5	TGTGCCAGCAGCTTGCAAGCCTTGGGTGGGCAGCCCCAGCATTTT	CASSLQALGGQPQHF
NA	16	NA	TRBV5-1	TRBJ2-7	TGCGCCAGCAGCTTGGGTGGCCAGGGGAGTAGCGACGAGCAGTACTTC	CASSLGGQGSSDEQYF
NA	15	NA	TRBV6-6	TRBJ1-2	TGTGCCAGCATACTTTACCCAGGGTCGAACTATGGCTACACCTTC	CASILYPGSNYGYTF
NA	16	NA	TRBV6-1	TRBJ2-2	TGTGCCAGCTGGGTCGTACAGGGTGATAGCACCGGGGAGCTGTTTTTT	CASWVVQGDSTGELFF
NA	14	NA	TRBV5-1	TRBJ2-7	TGCGCCAGCAGCTTGGATTGGGTTACCTACGAGCAGTACTTC	CASSLDWVTYEQYF
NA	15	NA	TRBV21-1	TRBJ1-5	TGTGCCAGCAGCATCCGGACAGGGGTTAATCAGCCCCAGCATTTT	CASSIRTGVNQPQHF
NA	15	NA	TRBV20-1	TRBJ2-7	TGCAGTGCTAGAGACCTGACGAGGCAGACCTACGAGCAGTACTTC	CSARDLTRQTYEQYF
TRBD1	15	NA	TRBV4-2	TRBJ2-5	TGTGCCAGCAGCCAAGAGGCGACAGGGCAAGAGACCCAGTACTTC	CASSQEATGQETQYF
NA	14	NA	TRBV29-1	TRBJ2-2	TGCAGCGTTCAGTTCCTGGTAAACACCGGGGAGCTGTTTTTT	CSVQFLVNTGELFF
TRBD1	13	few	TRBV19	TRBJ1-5	TGTGCCAGTAGGCGACAGGGAGATCAGCCCCAGCATTTT	CASRRQGDQPQHF
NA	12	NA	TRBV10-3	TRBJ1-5	TGTGCCATCAGGGACATGGGTCAGCCCCAGCATTTT	CAIRDMGQPQHF
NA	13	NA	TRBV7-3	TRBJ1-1	TGTGCCAGCAAGGGGAACATGAACACTGAAGCTTTCTTT	CASKGNMNTEAFF
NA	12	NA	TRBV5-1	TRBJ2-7	TGCGCCAGCAGCTCGGCCCTGGGTGAGCAGTACTTC	CASSSALGEQYF
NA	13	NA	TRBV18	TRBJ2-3	TGTGCCAGCTCAGGCGTTCTTTCAGATACGCAGTATTTT	CASSGVLSDTQYF
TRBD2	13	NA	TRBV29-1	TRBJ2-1	TGCAGCGTACCTAGCGGGATTTACAATGAGCAGTTCTTC	CSVPSGIYNEQFF
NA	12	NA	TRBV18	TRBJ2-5	TGTGCCAGCTCACCACCCCGGGAGACCCAGTACTTC	CASSPPRETQYF
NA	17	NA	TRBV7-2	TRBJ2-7	TGTGCCAGCAGCTTAGTGAGGGGTCGGGGGAGGAACTACGAGCAGTACTTC	CASSLVRGRGRNYEQYF
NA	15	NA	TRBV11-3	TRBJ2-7	TGTGCCAGCAGCTTGACTTCGAGTGACTCCTACGAGCAGTACTTC	CASSLTSSDSYEQYF
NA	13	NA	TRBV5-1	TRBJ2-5	TGCGCCAGCAGCTTGGCACAGGCGGAGACCCAGTACTTC	CASSLAQAETQYF
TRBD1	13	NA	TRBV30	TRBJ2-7	TGTGCCTGGAGGAGGGACAGGGGGCGCGAGCAGTACTTC	CAWRRDRGREQYF
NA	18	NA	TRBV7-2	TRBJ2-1	TGTGCCAGCAGCCCCGCCCTTGTTAGCGTCCTCGTCACCCATGAGCAGTTCTTC	CASSPALVSVLVTHEQFF
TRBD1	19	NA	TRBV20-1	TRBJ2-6	TGCAGTGCTAGAGTCGCTACAGGGGGCGAAAGAGGTGGGGCCAACGTCCTGACTTTC	CSARVATGGERGGANVLTF
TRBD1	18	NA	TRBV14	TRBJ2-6	TGTGCCAGCAGCCATCAAGGGACAGGAGACTCTGGGGCCAACGTCCTGACTTTC	CASSHQGTGDSGANVLTF
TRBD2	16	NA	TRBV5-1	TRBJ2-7	TGCGCCAGCAGCTTCGGACTAGCGGGGGGGTCCTACGAGCAGTACTTC	CASSFGLAGGSYEQYF
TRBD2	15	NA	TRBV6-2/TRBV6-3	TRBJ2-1	TGTGCCAGCTTAAACCCCACTAGCGGTCACAATGAGCAGTTCTTC	CASLNPTSGHNEQFF
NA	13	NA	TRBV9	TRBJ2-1	TGTGCCAGCAGCGCCCAACTAGACAGTGAGCAGTTCTTC	CASSAQLDSEQFF
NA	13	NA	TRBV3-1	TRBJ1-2	TGTGCCAGCAGCCCTAAGGTCGGGAGCGGCTACACCTTC	CASSPKVGSGYTF
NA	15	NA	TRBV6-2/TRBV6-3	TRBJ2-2	TGTGCCAGCAGTTACGGCCGGAGGAACACCGGGGAGCTGTTTTTT	CASSYGRRNTGELFF
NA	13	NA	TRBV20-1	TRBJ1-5	TGCAGTGCTATGACAGTAAACAATCAGCCCCAGCATTTT	CSAMTVNNQPQHF
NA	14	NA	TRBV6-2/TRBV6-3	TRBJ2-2	TGTGCCAGCAGTGACATCCTAGGGTTCGGGGAGCTGTTTTTT	CASSDILGFGELFF
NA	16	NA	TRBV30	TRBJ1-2	TGTGCCTGGAGTGTGTCAGGGGCTCTTATCAACTATGGCTACACCTTC	CAWSVSGALINYGYTF
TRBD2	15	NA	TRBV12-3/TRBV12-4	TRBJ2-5	TGTGCCAGCAGTCCGGGGACTAGCGGGGAGGAGACCCAGTACTTC	CASSPGTSGEETQYF
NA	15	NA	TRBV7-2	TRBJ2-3	TGTGCCAGCAGAGCGAGGCAGGGCGCACGGGGTACGCAGTATTTT	CASRARQGARGTQYF
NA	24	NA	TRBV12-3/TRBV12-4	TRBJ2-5	TGTGCCAGCAGTTTGGGCGGGGATATTCGTGCGGATAAGGGTCTCTCGGGGTTACAAGAGACCCAGTACTTC	CASSLGGDIRADKGLSGLQETQYF
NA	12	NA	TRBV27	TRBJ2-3	TGTGCCAGCAGTTTCCCAGGGGATACGCAGTATTTT	CASSFPGDTQYF
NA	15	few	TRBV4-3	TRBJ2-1	TGCGCCAGCAGGAGCAGGGTCGGCTCCTACAATGAGCAGTTCTTC	CASRSRVGSYNEQFF
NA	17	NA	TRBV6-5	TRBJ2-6	TGTGCCAGCAGTTCGGGACCGTCGAGCTCTGGGGCCAACGTCCTGACTTTC	CASSSGPSSSGANVLTF
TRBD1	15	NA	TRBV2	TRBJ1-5	TGTGCCAGCAAAACAGGGGACAATAGCAATCAGCCCCAGCATTTT	CASKTGDNSNQPQHF
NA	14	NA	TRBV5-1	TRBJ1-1	TGCGCCAGCAGGCTAGATCAGGGCAACACTGAAGCTTTCTTT	CASRLDQGNTEAFF
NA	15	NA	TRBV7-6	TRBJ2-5	TGTGCCAGCAGCTTAGCGGGGCGGGGTCAAGAGACCCAGTACTTC	CASSLAGRGQETQYF
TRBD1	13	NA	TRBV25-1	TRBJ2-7	TGTGCCAGCAGTGAAGTGGGGACAGCTAAGCAGTACTTC	CASSEVGTAKQYF
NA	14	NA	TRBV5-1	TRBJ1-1	TGCGCCAGCAGTTATGGGGGGCCTAACACTGAAGCTTTCTTT	CASSYGGPNTEAFF
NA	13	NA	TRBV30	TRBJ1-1	TGTGCCTGGAGTGCCGCCCTGGTCCACCCAGCTTTCTTT	CAWSAALVHPAFF
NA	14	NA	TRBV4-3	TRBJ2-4	TGCGCCAGCAGCCAAGATTGGCAAAAAAACATTCAGTACTTC	CASSQDWQKNIQYF
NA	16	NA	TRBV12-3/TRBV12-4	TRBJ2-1	TGTGCCAGCAGTTTAAACAGGCTTAGCTCCTACAATGAGCAGTTCTTC	CASSLNRLSSYNEQFF
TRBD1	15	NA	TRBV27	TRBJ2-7	TGTGCCAGCAGTTTATTACGGGACAGGGTCTACGAGCAGTACTTC	CASSLLRDRVYEQYF
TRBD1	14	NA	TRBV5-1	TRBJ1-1	TGCGCCAGCAGCGGACAGGGACAGGTCTCCGAAGCTTTCTTT	CASSGQGQVSEAFF
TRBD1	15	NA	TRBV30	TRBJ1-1	TGTGCCTGGAGCCGGACAGGGGCTATGAACACTGAAGCTTTCTTT	CAWSRTGAMNTEAFF
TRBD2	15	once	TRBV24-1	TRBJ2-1	TGTGCCACCAGTGATCCTGCGGGGGGGATAGATGAGCAGTTCTTC	CATSDPAGGIDEQFF